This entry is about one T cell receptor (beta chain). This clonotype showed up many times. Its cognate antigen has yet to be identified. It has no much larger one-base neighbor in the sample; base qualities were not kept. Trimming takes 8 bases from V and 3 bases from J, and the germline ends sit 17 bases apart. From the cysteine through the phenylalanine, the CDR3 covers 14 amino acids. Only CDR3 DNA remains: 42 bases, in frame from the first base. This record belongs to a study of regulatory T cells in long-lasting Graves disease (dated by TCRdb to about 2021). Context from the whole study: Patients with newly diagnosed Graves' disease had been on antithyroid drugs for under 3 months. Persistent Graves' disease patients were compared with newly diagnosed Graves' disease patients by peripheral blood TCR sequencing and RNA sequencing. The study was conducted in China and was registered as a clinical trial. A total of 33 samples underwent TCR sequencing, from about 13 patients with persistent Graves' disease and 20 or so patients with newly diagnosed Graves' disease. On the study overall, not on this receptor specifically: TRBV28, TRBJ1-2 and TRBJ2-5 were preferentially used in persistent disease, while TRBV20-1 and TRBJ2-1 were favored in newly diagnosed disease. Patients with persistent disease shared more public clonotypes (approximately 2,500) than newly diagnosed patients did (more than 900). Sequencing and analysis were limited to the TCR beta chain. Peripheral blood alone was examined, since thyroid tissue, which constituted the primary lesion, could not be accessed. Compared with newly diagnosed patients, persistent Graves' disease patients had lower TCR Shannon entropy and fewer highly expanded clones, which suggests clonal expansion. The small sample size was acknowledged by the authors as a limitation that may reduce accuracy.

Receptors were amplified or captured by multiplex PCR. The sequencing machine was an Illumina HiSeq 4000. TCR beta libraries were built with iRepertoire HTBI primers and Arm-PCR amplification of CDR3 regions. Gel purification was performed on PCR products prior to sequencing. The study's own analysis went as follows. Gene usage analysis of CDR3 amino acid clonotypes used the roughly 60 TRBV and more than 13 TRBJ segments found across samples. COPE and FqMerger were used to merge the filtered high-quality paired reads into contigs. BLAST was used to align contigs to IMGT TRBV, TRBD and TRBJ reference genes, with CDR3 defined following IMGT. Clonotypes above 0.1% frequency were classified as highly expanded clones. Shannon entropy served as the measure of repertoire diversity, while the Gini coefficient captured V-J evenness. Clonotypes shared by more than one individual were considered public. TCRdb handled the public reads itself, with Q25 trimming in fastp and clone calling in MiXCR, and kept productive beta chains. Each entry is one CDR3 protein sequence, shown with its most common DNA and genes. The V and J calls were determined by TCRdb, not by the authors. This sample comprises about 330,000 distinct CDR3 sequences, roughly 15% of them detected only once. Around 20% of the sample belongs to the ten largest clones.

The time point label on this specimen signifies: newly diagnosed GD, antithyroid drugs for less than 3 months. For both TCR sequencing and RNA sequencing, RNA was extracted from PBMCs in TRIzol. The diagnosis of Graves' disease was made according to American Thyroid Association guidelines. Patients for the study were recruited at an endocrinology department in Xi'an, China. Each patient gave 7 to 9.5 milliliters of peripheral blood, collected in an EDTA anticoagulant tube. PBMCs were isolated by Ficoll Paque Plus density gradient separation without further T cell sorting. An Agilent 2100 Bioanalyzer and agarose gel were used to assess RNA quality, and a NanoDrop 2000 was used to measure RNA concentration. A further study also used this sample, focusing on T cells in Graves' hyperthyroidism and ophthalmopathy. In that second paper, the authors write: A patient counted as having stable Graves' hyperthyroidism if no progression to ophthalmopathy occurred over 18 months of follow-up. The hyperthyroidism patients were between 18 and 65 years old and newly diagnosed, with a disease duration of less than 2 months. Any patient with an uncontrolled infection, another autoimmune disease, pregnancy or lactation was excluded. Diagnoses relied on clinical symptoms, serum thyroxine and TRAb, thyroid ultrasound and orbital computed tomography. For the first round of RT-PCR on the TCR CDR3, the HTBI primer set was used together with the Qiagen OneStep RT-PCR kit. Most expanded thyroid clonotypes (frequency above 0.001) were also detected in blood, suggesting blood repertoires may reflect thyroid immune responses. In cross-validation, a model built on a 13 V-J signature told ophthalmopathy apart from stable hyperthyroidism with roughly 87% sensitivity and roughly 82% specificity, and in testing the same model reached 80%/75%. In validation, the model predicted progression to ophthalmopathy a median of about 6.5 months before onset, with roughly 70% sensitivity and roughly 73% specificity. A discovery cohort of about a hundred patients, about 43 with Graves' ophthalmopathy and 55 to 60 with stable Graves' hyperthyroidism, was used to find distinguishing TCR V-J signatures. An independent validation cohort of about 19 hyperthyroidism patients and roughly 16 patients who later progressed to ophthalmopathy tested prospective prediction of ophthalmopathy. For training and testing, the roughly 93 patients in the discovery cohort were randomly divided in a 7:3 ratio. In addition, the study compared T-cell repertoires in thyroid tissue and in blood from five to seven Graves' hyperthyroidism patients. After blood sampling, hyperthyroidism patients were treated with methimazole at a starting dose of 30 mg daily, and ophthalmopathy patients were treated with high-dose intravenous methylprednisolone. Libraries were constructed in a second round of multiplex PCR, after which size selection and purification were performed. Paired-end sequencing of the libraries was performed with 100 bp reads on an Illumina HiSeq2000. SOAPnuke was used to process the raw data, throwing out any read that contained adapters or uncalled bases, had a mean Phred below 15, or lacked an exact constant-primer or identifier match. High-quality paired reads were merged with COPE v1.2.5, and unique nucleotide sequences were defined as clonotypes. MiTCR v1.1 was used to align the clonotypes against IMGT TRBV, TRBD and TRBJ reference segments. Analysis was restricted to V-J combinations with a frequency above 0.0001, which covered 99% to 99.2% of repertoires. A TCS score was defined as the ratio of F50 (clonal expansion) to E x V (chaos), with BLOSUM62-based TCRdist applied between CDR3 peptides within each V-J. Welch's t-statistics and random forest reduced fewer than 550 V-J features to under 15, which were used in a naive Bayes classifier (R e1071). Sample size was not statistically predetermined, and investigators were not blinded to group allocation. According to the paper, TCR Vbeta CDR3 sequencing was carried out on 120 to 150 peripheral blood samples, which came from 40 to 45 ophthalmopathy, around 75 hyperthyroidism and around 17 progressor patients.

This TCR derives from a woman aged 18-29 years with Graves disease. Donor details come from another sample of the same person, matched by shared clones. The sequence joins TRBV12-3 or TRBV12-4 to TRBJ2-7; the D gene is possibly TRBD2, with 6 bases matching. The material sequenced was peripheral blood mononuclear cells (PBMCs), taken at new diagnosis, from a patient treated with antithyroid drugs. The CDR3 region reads CASGLERASYEQYF. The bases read TGTGCCAGCGGGTTAGAGCGGGCGAGCTACGAGCAGTACTTC.